Each of the 26 T cell receptor beta chains below was sequenced from the same sample in a study of identical twins. TCRdb passed the 5' RACE reads through MiXCR, listing each CDR3 protein once. The sample carries hundreds of thousands of distinct CDR3 sequences, around 8.3% recorded once. The sample also formed part of further work on yellow fever vaccine responses in identical twins.

The source material was PBMCs. All receptors come from a woman younger than 30 in good health.

V usage is TRBV11-2 and J usage is TRBJ2-7; 8 positions match TRBD1. V was clipped by 6 bases and J by 2 bases; unmatched bases: 12. Germline V gene sequence: CDR1 SGHAT, CDR2 FQNNGV. The CDR3 has 16 amino acids. The CDR3 is CASRPGQGEGPYEQYF. In DNA form, the CDR3 reads TGTGCCAGCAGACCCGGACAGGGTGAGGGACCCTACGAGCAGTACTTC.

This clonotype was counted only a few times. This chain connects TRBV18 to TRBJ2-7; D not resolved. V lost 3 bases to trimming and J lost 5 bases, with 8 bases between them. Germline values: CDR1 KGHSH, CDR2 LQKENI. The CDR3 is 12 amino acids. The CDR3 coding sequence is TGTGCCAGCTCACCTCAGACCGACGAGCAGTACTTC. Encoded protein: CASSPQTDEQYF.

This clonotype has just a few counts. The CDR3 spells CASSLFGKTDTQYF. DNA for the CDR3: TGTGCCAGCAGTTTGTTCGGGAAGACAGATACGCAGTATTTT. This chain links TRBV12-3 or TRBV12-4 with TRBJ2-3; D is possibly TRBD2 (5 bases). The CDR3 covers 14 residues. V lost 3 bases to trimming and J lost 3 bases, with 10 bases between them.

This clonotype was seen a few times. The chain employs TRBV27 and TRBJ2-2; tentative D call: TRBD1 (6 bases). The CDR3 has 17 amino acids. The V end lost 8 bases, the J end lost 5 bases, and 24 bases lay between the germline ends. The germline V gene has CDR1 MNHEY and CDR2 SMNVEV (reference sequence). CDR3 loop: CASALLLQGTQTGELFF. CDR3 coding DNA: TGTGCCAGCGCGTTATTACTCCAGGGGACCCAAACCGGGGAGCTGTTTTTT.

This clonotype was picked up a small number of times. The chain carries TRBV4-1 and TRBJ2-7, with D unresolved. V lost 4 bases, J lost 5 bases, and 18 bases lay in between. The germline V gene has CDR1 MGHRA and CDR2 YSYEKL. This CDR3 has 15 amino acids. CDR3: CASSPAPALVHEQYF. Here the CDR3 DNA reads TGCGCCAGCAGCCCGGCGCCCGCCCTCGTCCACGAGCAGTACTTC.

This clonotype came up a few times. This chain links TRBV3-1 with TRBJ1-2, with 7 bases identical to TRBD1. CDR1 and CDR2 (germline): LGHDT, YNNKEL (reference sequence). This CDR3 region has 14 residues. With 3 bases clipped from V and 3 bases from J, the junction kept 4 bases outside the gene matches. The chain's CDR3 is CASSQRGLDYGYTF. The CDR3 nucleotides read TGTGCCAGCAGCCAGAGGGGGCTGGACTATGGCTACACCTTC.

This clonotype was counted only a few times. V and J are TRBV10-2 and TRBJ1-2; D remains unclear. Trimming removed 2 bases at V and 0 bases at J, with 10 bases between. The CDR3 has 15 amino acids. Germline V gene data show CDR1 as WSHSY and CDR2 as SAAADI. CDR3 sequence reads: CASSEIPGSNYGYTF. CDR3 coding DNA: TGCGCCAGCAGTGAGATACCGGGATCTAACTATGGCTACACCTTC.

This clonotype was counted a few times. The chain is built from TRBV30 and TRBJ1-5, with TRBD1 as a possible D gene (5 bases). Germline assignment: CDR1 GTSNPN and CDR2 SVGIG (reference sequence). The CDR3 extends over 14 amino acids. Trimming took 0 bases from V and 7 from J, leaving 13 bases between them. The CDR3 here is CAWSVRRDGQPQHF. CDR3 in DNA: TGTGCCTGGAGTGTACGACGGGACGGGCAGCCCCAGCATTTT.

This clonotype has at least ten counts. This chain connects TRBV20-1 to TRBJ2-4; D call uncertain. The CDR3 consists of 15 residues. The V gene's germline CDR1 is DFQATT and CDR2 SNEGSKA (reference sequence). V dropped 0 bases and J dropped 2 bases, with 11 bases sitting between them. The CDR3: CSARDDGRTKNIQYF. In DNA form, the CDR3 reads TGCAGTGCTAGAGATGACGGTAGAACCAAAAACATTCAGTACTTC.

V usage is TRBV2 and J usage is TRBJ1-6; D is uncertain. Trimming left V 8 bases short and J 0 bases short, with 11 bases between. The CDR3 consists of 15 residues. CDR1 and CDR2 from the germline V gene are SNHLY and FYNNEI. CDR3 bases: TGTGCCAGCCGAGGCAGCAGCTCCTATAATTCACCCCTCCACTTT. Translation: CASRGSSSYNSPLHF. The full variable domain, in which reference TRBV2 and TRBJ1-6 provide the parts outside the CDR3, is EPEVTQTPSHQVTQMGQEVILRCVPISNHLYFYWYRQILGQKVEFLVSFYNNEISEKSEIFDDQFSVERPDGSNFTLKIRSTKLEDSAMYFCASRGSSSYNSPLHFGNGTRLTVT.

The V call is TRBV11-1, the J call TRBJ2-1; D is perhaps TRBD1 (5 bases). Trimming took off 2 bases at V and 7 bases at J, with 24 bases between the two ends. Looked up from germline, CDR1 is SGHAT and CDR2 is FQDESV (reference sequence). The CDR3 is 18 residues long. The chain's CDR3 is CASSLPRVDTALWNEQFF. The CDR3 DNA reads TGTGCCAGCAGCTTACCCCGGGTGGACACCGCCCTTTGGAATGAGCAGTTCTTC.

In this sample, this clonotype turned up many times. The chain has TRBV12-3 or TRBV12-4 and TRBJ2-3; 9 bases match TRBD1. Trimming cost V 8 bases and J 4 bases; bases outside gene matches: 16. The CDR3 length is 17 residues. The CDR3 nucleotides are TGTGCCAGCGCCCCGGGACAGGGCCCCTTACTTGCAGATACGCAGTATTTT. Translation: CASAPGQGPLLADTQYF.

The genes are TRBV7-9 and TRBJ2-7; no clear D. V lost 3 bases to trimming and J lost 6 bases, with 18 bases between them. The CDR3 spans 15 residues. Germline V gene lookup returns CDR1 SEHNR and CDR2 FQNEAQ (reference sequence). CDR3 sequence: CASSLDLVHPGEQYF. CDR3 nucleotides: TGTGCCAGCAGCTTGGACCTAGTCCATCCGGGCGAGCAGTACTTC.

This clonotype occurred many times. The chain combines TRBV28 with TRBJ2-7, with a possible D match to TRBD2 (5 bases). This CDR3 has 14 residues. The ends were cut back, 6 bases at V and 4 bases at J, with 16 bases in the middle. CDR1 is MDHEN, CDR2 SYDVKM, per germline. The CDR3: CASSLPGLAYEQYF. For the CDR3, the DNA is TGTGCCAGCAGCTTACCCGGACTGGCTTACGAGCAGTACTTC.

This chain's CDR3 is CSVGKYTGELFF. The DNA for the CDR3 is TGCAGCGTTGGCAAATACACCGGGGAGCTGTTTTTT. V gene TRBV29-1 combines with J gene TRBJ2-2; D not resolved. V gave up 4 bases and J gave up 3 bases, with 6 bases separating them. This CDR3 comprises 12 residues. The germline V gene has CDR1 SQVTM and CDR2 ANQGSEA.

This clonotype was found many times. This sequence joins TRBV3-1 and TRBJ2-3, with 12 bases lining up with TRBD1. The CDR3 covers 15 residues. The germline V gene has CDR1 LGHDT and CDR2 YNNKEL (reference sequence). V lost 4 bases and J lost 4; bases outside the gene matches: 3. The CDR3 spells CASSPGTGGADTQYF. CDR3 nucleotides: TGTGCCAGCAGCCCCGGGACAGGGGGCGCAGATACGCAGTATTTT.

The rearrangement uses TRBV7-8 and TRBJ2-2; TRBD2 agrees at 14 bases. Germline V gives CDR1 SGHVS, CDR2 FQNEAQ. J lost 6 bases, V lost 5 bases, and 8 bases had no gene match. This CDR3 spans 17 amino acids. The CDR3 is CASSPPGLAGAAGELFF. Here the CDR3 DNA reads TGTGCCAGCAGCCCCCCGGGACTAGCGGGAGCGGCCGGGGAGCTGTTTTTT. The full variable domain, in which reference TRBV7-8 and TRBJ2-2 provide the parts outside the CDR3, is GAGVSQSPRYKVAKRGQDVALRCDPISGHVSLFWYQQALGQGPEFLTYFQNEAQLDKSGLPSDRFFAERPEGSVSTLKIQRTQQEDSAVYLCASSPPGLAGAAGELFFGEGSRLTVL.

V gene TRBV12-3 or TRBV12-4 combines with J gene TRBJ1-1; TRBD1 agrees at 7 bases. The CDR3 contains 14 residues. Trimming at V came to 7 bases and at J to 0 bases, leaving 5 bases not matched to a gene. DNA for the CDR3: TGTGCCAGCACCCTCAGGGGGATGAACACTGAAGCTTTCTTT. Translating it yields CASTLRGMNTEAFF.

Only a few counts were recorded for this clonotype. The genes are TRBV5-1 and TRBJ2-7; a weak D match, TRBD2 (6 bases). The CDR3 length is 16 residues. Germline CDR1 and CDR2: SGHRS and YFSETQ. V was pared by 4 bases and J by 6 bases, with 23 bases between. The CDR3 region has the DNA TGCGCCAGCAGCGGCCCCATAGAGACGGGAGTAGGCGAGCAGTACTTC. This codes for CASSGPIETGVGEQYF.

This clonotype was picked up many times. This chain joins TRBV12-3 or TRBV12-4 and TRBJ2-5, with TRBD1 matching 10 bases. V lost 4 bases to trimming and J lost 13 bases; unmatched junction nucleotides: 6. The CDR3 length is 12 residues. The CDR3 sequence is CASSWGQGPRYF. The DNA of the CDR3 is TGTGCCAGCAGTTGGGGACAGGGGCCGAGGTACTTC.

The J gene is TRBJ2-1, the V gene TRBV28; 8 bases align to TRBD2. The length of the CDR3 is 17 residues. After removal of 5 bases from V and 4 bases from J, the junction contained 13 bases not matched to a gene. In germline, CDR1 is MDHEN, CDR2 SYDVKM. The CDR3 here is CASSLQRGGFLYNEQFF. CDR3 nucleotides: TGTGCCAGCAGTCTTCAACGGGGGGGATTCTTATACAATGAGCAGTTCTTC.

This clonotype was seen a few times. This rearrangement joins TRBV10-3 to TRBJ1-2, with a weak D call TRBD1 (5 bases). Germline V gene data show CDR1 as ENHRY and CDR2 as SYGVKD. The CDR3 consists of 18 residues. The V and J ends lost 0 bases and 4 bases respectively, with 21 bases between them. The CDR3 region has the DNA TGTGCCATCAGTGAGTCGAAAGGCGCAGGGAAGGGGTTCTATGGCTACACCTTC. This encodes CAISESKGAGKGFYGYTF.

V and J are TRBV7-2 and TRBJ2-5; 11 nucleotides agree with TRBD1. J was trimmed by 1 base and V by 5 bases; bases with no gene match: 6. The germline CDR1 and CDR2 sequences are SGHTA and FQGNSA. The CDR3 runs to 16 residues. The CDR3 loop is CASSPWTGGFQETQYF. The DNA for the CDR3 is TGTGCCAGCAGCCCCTGGACAGGGGGCTTCCAAGAGACCCAGTACTTC. Complete variable domain (other parts from reference TRBV7-2 and TRBJ2-5): GAGVSQSPSNKVTEKGKDVELRCDPISGHTALYWYRQSLGQGLEFLIYFQGNSAPDKSGLPSDRFSAERTGGSVSTLTIQRTQQEDSAVYLCASSPWTGGFQETQYFGPGTRLLVL.

The CDR3 coding sequence is TGTGCCAGCAGCGGGGGACAGCTCAATCAGCCCCAGCATTTT. It encodes CASSGGQLNQPQHF. This chain joins TRBV21-1 and TRBJ1-5; the D call of TRBD1 is as the table states it, not checked on the DNA. TRBV21-1 is termed a pseudogene. The CDR3 consists of 14 residues.

This rearrangement joins TRBV12-3 or TRBV12-4 to TRBJ2-5, with D possibly being TRBD1 (7 bases). Trimming stripped 3 bases from V and 3 bases from J, with 11 bases between. The CDR3 totals 14 residues. CDR3 sequence reads: CASSFGGTEETQYF. The CDR3 DNA follows: TGTGCCAGCAGTTTCGGCGGGACAGAAGAGACCCAGTACTTC.

In this sample, this clonotype turned up many times. The V gene is TRBV5-1, the J gene TRBJ2-3; no clear D. The germline V and J ends were trimmed by 7 bases and 0 bases, with 15 bases remaining between them. CDR1 SGHRS and CDR2 YFSETQ come from the germline V gene. The CDR3 has 15 residues. The CDR3 DNA reads TGCGCCAGCGGTATTCGGAAGACTAGCACAGATACGCAGTATTTT. This encodes CASGIRKTSTDTQYF.